Listed below are T cell receptor beta chains from one sample, sequenced in a study of T cell clonotyping in hematopoietic cell transplantation. Libraries were prepared by immunoSEQ multiplex PCR; TCRdb keeps only in-frame clonotypes and omits some of them. The repertoire holds about 18,000 clones, with 86% as singletons. This specimen was peripheral blood mononuclear cells, taken before stem cell transplant. Source of these receptors: a man aged 45-65 years with acute myeloid leukemia. Some clones in this sample may be carry-over from other donors' samples. The CDR3 runs from the conserved cysteine through the conserved F or W. D genes are given only for firm matches. Clone sizes are given selectively: once, few, many, or a class where the clone is expanded.

d_gene	v_gene	abundance	j_gene	CDR3aa	CDR3nt
NA	TRBV27	NA	TRBJ1-5	CASSLLSGLSNQPQHF	TGTGCCAGCAGTTTACTCAGTGGTCTTAGCAATCAGCCCCAGCATTTT
TRBD1	TRBV6-6	NA	TRBJ1-1	CASSNRGGAIDEAFF	TGTGCCAGCAGTAACAGGGGAGGGGCTATTGATGAAGCTTTCTTT
TRBD1	TRBV27	NA	TRBJ2-7	CASSTPGQGAYEQYF	TGTGCCAGCAGTACGCCGGGACAGGGGGCTTACGAGCAGTACTTC
NA	TRBV7-8	NA	TRBJ2-2	CASSFGPRGGELFF	TGTGCCAGCAGCTTCGGGCCTCGGGGCGGGGAGCTGTTTTTT
NA	TRBV9	NA	TRBJ1-1	CASSASDFTEAFF	TGTGCCAGCAGCGCCAGTGACTTTACTGAAGCTTTCTTT
TRBD1	TRBV7-8	NA	TRBJ2-7	CASSPGQAPYEQYF	TGTGCCAGCAGCCCGGGACAGGCGCCCTACGAGCAGTACTTC
NA	TRBV28	NA	TRBJ1-5	CASTRGRVGQPQHF	TGTGCCAGCACCAGAGGGAGGGTAGGGCAGCCCCAGCATTTT
TRBD2	TRBV5-6	once	TRBJ2-7	CASSPRFGGDSYEQYF	TGTGCCAGCAGCCCAAGGTTCGGGGGGGACTCCTACGAGCAGTACTTC
NA	TRBV5-1	NA	TRBJ1-6	CASSLAPNTDGHSPLHF	TGCGCCAGCAGCTTGGCCCCCAACACAGACGGTCATTCACCCCTCCACTTT
TRBD2	TRBV5-1	NA	TRBJ2-4	CASSLGETSGGYRLAKNIQYF	TGCGCCAGCAGCTTGGGAGAGACTAGCGGGGGCTATCGACTAGCCAAAAACATTCAGTACTTC
NA	TRBV29-1	NA	TRBJ2-4	CSVVEGGGKGGIQYF	TGCAGCGTTGTCGAGGGTGGGGGGAAGGGCGGCATTCAGTACTTC
TRBD1	TRBV4-3	NA	TRBJ1-6	CASSQDGTVAPSYNSPLHF	TGCGCCAGCAGCCAAGACGGGACAGTTGCTCCCTCCTATAATTCACCCCTCCACTTT
TRBD1	TRBV2	few	TRBJ1-1	CASSADRGLEVNTEAFF	TGTGCCAGCAGTGCGGACAGGGGGCTGGAGGTGAACACTGAAGCTTTCTTT
TRBD1	TRBV27	NA	TRBJ2-7	CASSLLRGPGQGRVEQYF	TGTGCCAGCAGTTTATTGAGGGGACCGGGACAGGGGCGCGTCGAGCAGTACTTC
TRBD1	TRBV9	NA	TRBJ1-3	CASSVAGGGGNTIYF	TGTGCCAGCAGCGTAGCAGGGGGCGGTGGAAACACCATATATTTT
NA	TRBV4-1	once	TRBJ1-2	CASSDPMGAVNYGYTF	TGCGCCAGCAGCGACCCGATGGGGGCAGTGAACTATGGCTACACCTTC
TRBD2	TRBV4-2	NA	TRBJ2-3	CASSQATSGGVRDTQYF	TGTGCCAGCAGCCAGGCGACTAGCGGGGGGGTGCGGGATACGCAGTATTTT
NA	TRBV10-3	NA	TRBJ1-3	CAIKEGGNSGNTIYF	TGTGCCATCAAAGAAGGAGGAAACTCTGGAAACACCATATATTTT
TRBD1	TRBV7-9	NA	TRBJ1-1	CASSLVDRGYAEAFF	TGTGCCAGCAGCTTAGTCGACAGGGGGTACGCTGAAGCTTTCTTT
TRBD1	TRBV6-5	NA	TRBJ1-1	CASSYSGRGLPFF	TGTGCCAGCAGTTACTCGGGCAGGGGGCTTCCCTTCTTT
TRBD1	TRBV7-8	NA	TRBJ2-3	CASSLYTGAADTQYF	TGTGCCAGCAGCTTATATACAGGGGCTGCAGATACGCAGTATTTT
NA	TRBV4-3	NA	TRBJ1-1	CASSQDHRGGTEAFF	TGCGCCAGCAGCCAAGATCATCGGGGTGGAACTGAAGCTTTCTTT
NA	TRBV27	NA	TRBJ1-5	CASSPSPVADQPQHF	TGTGCCAGCAGTCCCTCACCCGTCGCGGATCAGCCCCAGCATTTT
NA	TRBV5-1	NA	TRBJ2-7	CASSTAREGEQYF	TGCGCCAGCAGCACGGCCAGGGAAGGAGAGCAGTACTTC
NA	TRBV10-3	NA	TRBJ2-2	CAISAGQNTGELFF	TGTGCCATCAGTGCGGGACAGAACACCGGGGAGCTGTTTTTT
TRBD1	TRBV7-9	NA	TRBJ2-5	CASSLAQDSDRGIQETQYF	TGTGCCAGCAGCTTAGCGCAGGATTCGGACAGGGGGATTCAAGAGACCCAGTACTTC
NA	TRBV5-6	NA	TRBJ1-1	CASSRASEYTEAFF	TGTGCCAGCAGCCGAGCTTCAGAGTACACTGAAGCTTTCTTT
NA	TRBV7-2	NA	TRBJ1-5	CASSPRTRYSNQPQHF	TGTGCCAGCAGCCCCCGGACAAGATATAGCAATCAGCCCCAGCATTTT
NA	TRBV2	NA	TRBJ2-7	CASSEGWQGSYEQYF	TGTGCCAGCAGTGAAGGTTGGCAGGGCTCCTACGAGCAGTACTTC
NA	TRBV19	NA	TRBJ2-2	CASSTGANGRELFF	TGTGCCAGTAGTACAGGGGCGAACGGGCGGGAGCTGTTTTTT
NA	TRBV7-7	NA	TRBJ2-7	CASSWTLPYEQYF	TGTGCCAGCAGCTGGACACTACCCTACGAGCAGTACTTC
NA	TRBV6-5	once	TRBJ1-3	CASRRGSGNTIYF	TGTGCCAGTCGAAGGGGCAGTGGAAACACCATATATTTT